The 15 T cell receptor beta chains given below trace back to one sample, sequenced in a study of T-cell memory formation after mild COVID-19. TCRdb ran MiXCR on the 5' RACE reads and lists one entry per CDR3 protein. The table includes about 100,000 distinct CDR3 sequences, over 8.5% detected once. Source material: PBMCs or a T cell subset sorted from them (not recorded which). Source of these receptors: a man younger than 35 who had mild COVID-19 (a few samples of this study predate the infection). Cell type and time point are not known.

The V call is TRBV4-3, the J call TRBJ1-2, with 10 bases fitting TRBD1. This CDR3 contains 14 residues. Losses at the gene ends were 6 bases for V and 5 bases for J; bases not matched to a gene: 6. Germline CDR1 is LGHNA and CDR2 is YSLEER. The CDR3: CASSPTGGEYGYTF. The DNA for the CDR3 is TGCGCCAGCAGTCCGACAGGGGGCGAGTATGGCTACACCTTC.

This clonotype was counted between two and nine times. The V gene is TRBV7-3, the J gene TRBJ2-2; TRBD1 agrees at 7 bases. The ends lost 5 bases at V and 5 bases at J; junction bases unmatched: 5. There are 14 residues in the CDR3. Germline V gives CDR1 SGHTA, CDR2 FQGTGA. CDR3 protein: CASSPRGLTGELFF. CDR3 nucleotide sequence: TGTGCCAGCAGCCCAAGGGGGCTTACCGGGGAGCTGTTTTTT.

V is TRBV20-1 and J is TRBJ1-1; tentatively, D is TRBD1 (5 bases). The V end lost 0 bases, the J end lost 3 bases, and 11 bases lay between the germline ends. Germline-derived CDR1 and CDR2 are DFQATT and SNEGSKA (reference sequence). This CDR3 comprises 14 residues. Here the CDR3 DNA reads TGCAGTGCTAGAGAGGAAACGGGGGACACTGAAGCTTTCTTT. Translating gives CSAREETGDTEAFF.

This clonotype came up a few times. The genes are TRBV7-9 and TRBJ1-3; possible D gene TRBD1, 6 bases. V lost 8 bases and J 1 base, leaving 12 bases between the germline ends. The CDR3 runs to 14 residues. Looked up from germline, CDR1 is SEHNR and CDR2 is FQNEAQ (reference sequence). The CDR3 spells CASQGHSSGNTIYF. The CDR3 DNA reads as TGTGCCAGCCAGGGACACTCGTCTGGAAACACCATATATTTT.

V usage is TRBV27 and J usage is TRBJ2-7; D gene ambiguous. Trimming pared 2 bases from V and 5 bases from J, leaving 10 bases between. Germline values: CDR1 MNHEY, CDR2 SMNVEV (reference sequence). The CDR3 is made up of 13 amino acids. CDR3 DNA: TGTGCCAGCAGTTTAGGGCGAACCCACGAGCAGTACTTC. It translates to CASSLGRTHEQYF.

This clonotype was found a few times. The V and J genes are TRBV28 and TRBJ1-1; no definite D call. V lost 5 bases, J lost 0 bases, and 16 bases lay in between. Per germline, CDR1 MDHEN and CDR2 SYDVKM. There are 16 residues in the CDR3. The CDR3 loop is CASSSWAAPMNTEAFF. CDR3 in DNA: TGTGCCAGCAGTAGTTGGGCAGCCCCAATGAACACTGAAGCTTTCTTT.

This clonotype was seen more than once but under ten times. The J gene is TRBJ1-5, the V gene TRBV4-1; D gene unclear. The CDR3 is 15 amino acids. Germline V gene data show CDR1 as MGHRA and CDR2 as YSYEKL. V was shortened by 0 bases and J by 0 bases, with 6 bases between the two germline ends. The CDR3 DNA reads TGCGCCAGCAGCCAAGATATTGGTAGCAATCAGCCCCAGCATTTT. It codes for CASSQDIGSNQPQHF.

Ten or more counts support this clonotype. CDR3 loop: CASSQDRSLAGLDTQYF. As DNA, the CDR3 is TGTGCCAGCAGCCAAGATAGGTCTCTAGCGGGTCTAGATACGCAGTATTTT. This chain joins TRBV4-2 and TRBJ2-3; 8 nucleotides line up with TRBD2. The CDR3 length is 17 residues. V lost 0 bases to trimming and J lost 5 bases; unmatched junction nucleotides: 10. Per germline, CDR1 LGHNA and CDR2 YNFKEQ.

This clonotype occurred many times. The CDR3 nucleotides read TGTGCCAGCAGCTTAACTGGCCAGGATCCCTACGAGCAGTACTTC. Translation: CASSLTGQDPYEQYF. This sequence joins TRBV7-8 and TRBJ2-7; D not certain. The CDR3 contains 15 residues. The V and J ends lost 2 bases and 2 bases respectively, with 13 bases between them. Germline-derived CDR1 and CDR2 are SGHVS and FQNEAQ.

This clonotype was observed at least ten times. V gene TRBV5-1 combines with J gene TRBJ2-2; TRBD1 or TRBD2 may be the D gene (5 bases each). CDR1 is SGHRS and CDR2 is YFSETQ in the germline V gene. CDR3 length: 15 amino acids. V dropped 4 bases and J dropped 0 bases, with 10 bases sitting between them. The CDR3 reads CASSVRDPNTGELFF. CDR3 bases: TGCGCCAGCAGCGTCAGGGACCCGAACACCGGGGAGCTGTTTTTT.

A few counts support this clonotype. This CDR3 reads CASSQEVAGAPYNEQFF. In nucleotides, the CDR3 is TGCGCCAGCAGCCAAGAGGTAGCGGGGGCTCCCTACAATGAGCAGTTCTTC. V and J are TRBV4-3 and TRBJ2-1; 9 bases match TRBD2. The ends lost 0 bases at V and 2 bases at J; junction bases unmatched: 5. CDR3 length equals 17 residues. CDR1 and CDR2 from the germline V gene are LGHNA and YSLEER.

This clonotype turned up a few times. V is TRBV7-9 and J is TRBJ1-1; D possibly corresponds to TRBD1 (6 bases). V was clipped by 2 bases and J by 6 bases, with 16 bases between them. Germline V CDR1 and CDR2: SEHNR, FQNEAQ (reference sequence). This CDR3 comprises 15 residues. In DNA, the CDR3 is TGTGCCAGCAGCTTAAAGGGGGGTTCGTCTGCTGAAGCTTTCTTT. Its translation: CASSLKGGSSAEAFF.

This clonotype was counted a few times. This sequence joins TRBV27 and TRBJ2-7; D possibly uses TRBD1 or TRBD2 (5 bases each). CDR1 and CDR2 from the germline V gene are MNHEY and SMNVEV (reference sequence). V was clipped by 4 bases and J by 3 bases, with 13 bases between them. This CDR3 comprises 14 residues. CDR3 bases: TGTGCCAGCAGTTCCAGACGGGGCCTCTACGAGCAGTACGTC. Its protein product is CASSSRRGLYEQYV.

This sequence joins TRBV7-2 and TRBJ2-5, with no clear D. In germline, CDR1 is SGHTA, CDR2 FQGNSA. The V end was cut by 1 base, the J end by 1 base, with 10 bases between. This CDR3 spans 15 amino acids. CDR3 in DNA: TGTGCCAGCAGCTTAGGGACCGAAACCCAAGAGACCCAGTACTTC. Protein: CASSLGTETQETQYF.

The chain employs TRBV7-9 and TRBJ1-1, with unresolved D. V was pared by 5 bases and J by 1 base, with 8 bases between. Germline V CDR1 and CDR2: SEHNR, FQNEAQ (reference sequence). The CDR3 consists of 13 residues. CDR3 residues: CASSPFSNTEAFF. The DNA of the CDR3 is TGTGCCAGCAGCCCATTTTCGAACACTGAAGCTTTCTTT. The whole variable domain, remainder taken from reference TRBV7-9 and TRBJ1-1, is DTGVSQNPRHKITKRGQNVTFRCDPISEHNRLYWYRQTLGQGPEFLTYFQNEAQLEKSRLLSDRFSAERPKGSFSTLEIQRTEQGDSAMYLCASSPFSNTEAFFGQGTRLTVV.